Described below is a single T cell receptor (beta chain) sequence and its context. What it binds is not known. This sample was included in a study of T cell responses to AZD1222 COVID-19 vaccine. Overall study results and limits: Baseline serostatus was positive in only six AZD1222 recipients. Spike-wide coverage was observed for vaccine-associated CD4 TCRs, with dominant responses at 160-218 and 743-854. Donor demographics were predominantly white British with a female majority; clonal diversity may be underestimated. Increases in Spike-specific TCR breadth and depth were seen after two AZD1222 doses.

Trimming removed 1 base at V and 7 bases at J, with 17 bases between. The CDR3 has 16 residues. Germline loops: CDR1 LGHDT, CDR2 YNNKEL (reference sequence). The method was immunoSEQ multiplex PCR; TCRdb's version includes in-frame clones alone and lacks a portion of them. This sample has fewer than 100,000 clones, with roughly 88% found just once. The receptor was derived from an adult in good health. The chain combines TRBV3-1 (or the pseudogene TRBV3-2) with TRBJ1-5; tentative D call: TRBD1 (5 bases). This sample comprised peripheral blood, obtained on day 0 of AZD1222 vaccination. The CDR3 DNA reads TGTGCCAGCAGCCAAGGGGGCCAGGGCAGTGGGCAGCCCCAGCATTTT. It yields the protein CASSQGGQGSGQPQHF.